A single sample is the source of the 2 T cell receptor beta chains below, sequenced in a study of blood T cell repertoires in COVID-19. Libraries were prepared by immunoSEQ multiplex PCR; TCRdb keeps only in-frame clonotypes and omits some of them. The table records roughly 180,000 clones, over 70% of them present only once. Sequenced: PBMCs or T cells enriched from blood (not recorded which). The receptors here all came from a woman aged 40 to 50 with acute COVID-19.

The rearrangement joins TRBV24-1 to TRBJ2-1; no reliable D call. Germline CDR1 reads KGHDR; CDR2 reads SFDVKD. CDR3 length: 16 residues. Trimming cost V 3 bases and J 0 bases, with 11 bases left between them. CDR3 in DNA: TGTGCCACCAGTGATGGTAGCCCTAGCTCCTACAATGAGCAGTTCTTC. Encoded protein: CATSDGSPSSYNEQFF.

With respect to this clone: One end of the junction is discordant with germline, which a read error may explain. Within the sample, other DNA sequences also encode this same CDR3. The chain recombines TRBV19 with TRBJ2-6; D is possibly TRBD1 (5 bases). Germline CDR1 is LNHDA and CDR2 is SQIVND (reference sequence). The CDR3 is made up of 15 amino acids. The CDR3 DNA sequence: TGTGCCAGTAGTGCCCGGTACTCTGGGGCCAACGTCCTAACTTTC. This sequence encodes CASSARYSGANVLTF.